This T cell receptor beta chain was profiled in a study of blood T cell repertoires in COVID-19 (dated by TCRdb to the early 2020s). Study-level background: Collaborator samples came from the United States, Italy and Spain and covered acute and convalescent phases of COVID-19. The repertoires were made available in a free public database intended to serve as a resource for research on the immune response to SARS-CoV-2. Subjects who had been exposed to COVID-19, were actively infected with it, or had recovered from it provided the deeply sampled blood TCRbeta repertoires that made up the dataset. Sample metadata almost always included a de-identified subject ID, COVID-19 status, age in years and sex. Samples came from the ongoing ImmuneRACE study (first 160 participants) plus 1,254 subjects from 6 global collaborators. Where available, HLA class I and class II types were obtained from metadata supplied by the sample provider rather than from assay-based typing. The material from the prospective study consisted of cDNA or gDNA derived from T cells, B-cell-depleted T cells, or PBMCs. Overall study outcomes, separate from this receptor: The amount of clinical and demographic metadata varied by source and participant and was provided uncurated.

The immunoSEQ Assay, a bias-controlled multiplex PCR, was used to amplify TCRbeta CDR3 regions from genomic DNA. For the original study's pipeline: Within the assay, amplification of reference gene primers was used to estimate how many nucleated cells each sample contained. To quantify the absolute abundance of each unique TCRbeta CDR3 rearrangement, sequence reads were collapsed and filtered. For each sample, productive Simpson clonality was calculated by taking the square root of Simpson's diversity index across productive rearrangements. Entries here come from immuneACCESS through TCRdb and include only in-frame sequences with V and J called. Some clones fail to appear in such tables; in the studies checked, an unresolved V gene covers under half of the shortfall, and the cause of the remainder is unknown. V and J calls and clone size are those listed in that table; D and trimming were worked out from the DNA. For this sample the table gives some 350,000 clones, of which approximately 84% were detected only once. The top ten hold 2.5% to 3% of the sample.

In the case of this clone: The antigen it recognizes is unknown. No base quality information exists; no much larger clone differs at one position.

Participants in the prospective study were enrolled through a virtual design, were aged about 18 to 100 years, and lived in approximately 25 United States geographic areas. In the prospective study, participants were assigned to cohorts based on the clinical history participants reported in a screening survey and a study questionnaire. ImmuneRACE Cohort 3 recovered participants were defined by two consecutive negative NP/OP PCR tests, healthcare professional clearance, or symptom resolution. In the prospective study, whole blood, serum and a nasopharyngeal or oropharyngeal swab were collected from each participant by mobile phlebotomists. Prospective study participants could optionally give additional blood draws and questionnaires over a roughly two-month period. Before DNA extraction, prospective study blood samples were shipped either frozen or at room temperature. Per the germline V gene (reference sequence), SEHNR is the CDR1 and FQNEAQ is the CDR2. V and J lose 5 bases and 2 bases, and a span of 10 bases separates them. The CDR3, cysteine through phenylalanine, is 14 amino acids long. Only the CDR3 DNA is retained, 42 bases long and in frame from the first base.

The sample was PBMCs or T cells enriched from blood (not recorded which). This TCR was sampled from a woman under 40 who had recovered from COVID-19. The chain is encoded by TRBV7-9 joined to TRBJ1-3; TRBD1 could be the D gene, as 6 bases match. The nucleotide sequence is TGTGCCAGCAGCCGGGACATGGCTGGAAACACCATATATTTT. Translated, it reads CASSRDMAGNTIYF.